This TCR beta chain was identified in a study of blood T cell repertoires in COVID-19. On the study more broadly: Acute and convalescent COVID-19 specimens originated in the United States, Italy and Spain. Nucleic acid was either cDNA or gDNA, and it came from T cells, B-cell-depleted T cells, or PBMCs.

CDR3 size: 15 residues. Germline V gene lookup returns CDR1 KGHSH and CDR2 LQKENI. On this clone itself: At one of its ends the junction is not consistent with the germline gene, which may arise from a read error.

How the authors handled the data: Nucleated cell counts were estimated from reference gene primer amplification. Profiled with immunoSEQ multiplex PCR; TCRdb holds only in-frame clones, not every one. For V, J and clone size, that table is used; D and trimming come from the DNA. This sample has roughly 360,000 clones, with roughly 80% found just once. The TCR comes from a human donor with acute or convalescent COVID-19. The donor label of this sample is uncertain. This chain links TRBV18 with TRBJ2-1; 10 bases agree with TRBD1. The source material was peripheral blood. Here the CDR3 DNA reads TGTGCCAGCTCACCGGGGACAGGGGCCTACGATGAGCAGTTCTTC. It is translated as CASSPGTGAYDEQFF.